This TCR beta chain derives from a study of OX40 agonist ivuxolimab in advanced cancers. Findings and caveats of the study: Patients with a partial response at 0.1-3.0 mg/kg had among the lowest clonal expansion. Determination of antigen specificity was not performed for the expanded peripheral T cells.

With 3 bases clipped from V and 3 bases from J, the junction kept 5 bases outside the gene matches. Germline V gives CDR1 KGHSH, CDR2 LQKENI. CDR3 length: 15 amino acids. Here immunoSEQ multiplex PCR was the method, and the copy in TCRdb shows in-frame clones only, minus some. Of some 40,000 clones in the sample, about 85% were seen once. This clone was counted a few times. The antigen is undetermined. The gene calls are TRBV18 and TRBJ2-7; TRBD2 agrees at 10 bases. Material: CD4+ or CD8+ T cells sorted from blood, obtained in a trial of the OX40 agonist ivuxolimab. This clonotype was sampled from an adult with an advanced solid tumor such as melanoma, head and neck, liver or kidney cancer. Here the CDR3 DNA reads TGTGCCAGCTCACCCGAGGGACTAGCGAACTACGAGCAGTACTTC. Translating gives CASSPEGLANYEQYF.